The following is a T cell receptor (beta chain) sequence with its context. These data are taken from a study of T cell changes during pregnancy in multiple sclerosis. There are 15 residues in the CDR3. Germline assignment: CDR1 SGHNT and CDR2 YYREEE (reference sequence). V trimming: 0 bases; J trimming: 4 bases; junction bases outside the gene matches: 4. TCRdb's table, derived via immunoSEQ multiplex PCR, lists solely in-frame clones and lacks some. Here the sample spans roughly 64,000 clones, 90% being singletons. The origin of this receptor is a female donor in good health, enrolled as a control in a pregnancy study. The chain is built from TRBV5-4 and TRBJ2-5; 9 bases are shared with TRBD2. The source was peripheral blood, collected in the third trimester of pregnancy. CDR3 in DNA: TGTGCCAGCAGCTTGGCTAGCGGGGTCTCAGAGACCCAGTACTTC. As protein: CASSLASGVSETQYF.